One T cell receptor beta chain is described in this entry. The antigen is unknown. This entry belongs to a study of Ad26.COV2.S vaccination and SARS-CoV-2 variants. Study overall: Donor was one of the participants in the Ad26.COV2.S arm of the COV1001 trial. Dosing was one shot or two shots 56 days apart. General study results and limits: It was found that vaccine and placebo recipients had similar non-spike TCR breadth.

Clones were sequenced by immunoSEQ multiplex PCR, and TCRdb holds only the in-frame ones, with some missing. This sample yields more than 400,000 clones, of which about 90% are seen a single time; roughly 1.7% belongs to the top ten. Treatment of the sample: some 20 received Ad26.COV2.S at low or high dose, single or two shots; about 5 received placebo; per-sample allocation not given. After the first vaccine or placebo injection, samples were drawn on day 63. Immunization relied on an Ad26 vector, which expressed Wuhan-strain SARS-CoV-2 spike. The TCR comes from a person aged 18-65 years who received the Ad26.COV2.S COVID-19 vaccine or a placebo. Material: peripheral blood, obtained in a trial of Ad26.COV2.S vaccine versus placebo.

CDR3 DNA sequence: TGCAGCGTGTGGGGGGACCCCTATGGCTACACCTTC. Translated: CSVWGDPYGYTF. The chain uses TRBV29-1 and TRBJ1-2; TRBD1 might be the D (5 bases). CDR3 length equals 12 residues. From germline, CDR1 is SQVTM and CDR2 ANQGSEA. Deletions cut 6 bases from V and 4 bases from J, with 12 bases between.